This T cell receptor beta chain originates from a study of blood T cell repertoires in COVID-19. In the study overall: Specimens from acute and convalescent COVID-19 originated in the United States, Italy and Spain. T cells, B-cell-depleted T cells, or PBMCs supplied cDNA or gDNA.

Symptom resolution, clearance, or two negative PCRs marked the recovered donors of Cohort 3. Here immunoSEQ multiplex PCR was the method, and the copy in TCRdb shows in-frame clones only, minus some. The table shows fewer than 300,000 clones, with approximately 85% occurring only once. Sequencing was carried out using PBMCs or T cells enriched from blood (not recorded which). The receptor was isolated from a woman in her twenties or thirties who had recovered from COVID-19.

The CDR3: CASSTYLTGNTEAFF. CDR3 DNA sequence: TGTGCCAGCAGCACATATCTTACGGGGAACACTGAAGCTTTCTTT. The chain recombines TRBV13 with TRBJ1-1; D uncertain. Trimming took 5 bases from V and 1 from J, leaving 14 bases between them. The CDR3 sequence is 15 residues long. Germline CDR1 reads PRHDT; CDR2 reads FYEKMQ (reference sequence).